These 13 T cell receptor beta chains were all obtained from the same sample, sequenced in a study of CD8+CD57+ T cells in acquired aplastic anemia. TCR beta VDJ and CDR3 were profiled, and genomic DNA was the template. From the reads, TCRdb called clonotypes with MiXCR, one entry per CDR3 protein. The repertoire holds some 210,000 distinct CDR3 sequences, with over 55% as singletons. What was sequenced was sorted CD4+, CD8+, or CD8+CD57+ T cells (not recorded which) from PBMCs. The receptors were gathered from a human donor in good health.

The chain recombines TRBV9 with TRBJ1-3, with D uncertain. The V gene's germline CDR1 is SGDLS and CDR2 YYNGEE. The CDR3 loop spans 12 amino acids. With 4 bases removed from V and 11 bases from J, the gap between germline ends came to 13 bases. The CDR3 reads CASSPREGAIYF. In DNA, the CDR3 is TGTGCCAGCAGCCCCCGGGAGGGAGCCATATATTTT.

V is TRBV7-9 and J is TRBJ2-7, with 11 bases identical to TRBD2. Germline V lookup: CDR1 SEHNR, CDR2 FQNEAQ (reference sequence). The CDR3 length is 16 residues. V gave up 4 bases and J gave up 5 bases; unmatched junction bases: 10. The CDR3 nucleotides read TGTGCCAGCAGCTCTTTAGCGGGAGGGTTAGGAGACGAGCAGTACTTC. It yields the protein CASSSLAGGLGDEQYF.

This chain links TRBV2 with TRBJ2-3, with D tentatively TRBD1 (5 bases). The CDR3 is 16 residues long. With 4 bases removed from V and 6 bases from J, the gap between germline ends came to 20 bases. Germline values: CDR1 SNHLY, CDR2 FYNNEI. The CDR3 spells CASSVKRGPGPDTQYF. CDR3 nucleotide sequence: TGTGCCAGCAGTGTGAAAAGGGGCCCCGGCCCGGATACGCAGTATTTT.

The CDR3 DNA follows: TGTGCCACCAGTGATTCGGGCCGATTCCAGCCCCAGCATTTT. Its translation: CATSDSGRFQPQHF. V usage is TRBV24-1 and J usage is TRBJ1-5, with unresolved D. This CDR3 is 14 amino acids long. Germline V gene data show CDR1 as KGHDR and CDR2 as SFDVKD. Trimming took 2 bases from V and 7 from J, leaving 11 bases between them.

This rearrangement joins TRBV9 to TRBJ2-7; TRBD1 matches 12 bases. Looked up from germline, CDR1 is SGDLS and CDR2 is YYNGEE. The J segment lost 5 bases and the V segment lost 3 bases, leaving 6 bases of the junction unmatched. The CDR3 covers 15 residues. CDR3 sequence (DNA): TGTGCCAGCAGCGCCATGGGGACAGGGGGCAACGAGCAGTACTTC. Translated: CASSAMGTGGNEQYF.

Of note for this clonotype: The germline gene is not matched at one end of the junction; a read error may be the cause. This chain connects TRBV10-3 to TRBJ2-2, with 11 positions matching TRBD2. The CDR3 has 15 residues. Germline-derived CDR1 and CDR2 are ENHRY and SYGVKD. Here the CDR3 reads CASSYSGLAGGELFF. The CDR3, as DNA: TGTGCCAGCAGTTACTCAGGACTAGCGGGCGGGGAGCTGTTTTTT.

The chain employs TRBV12-5 and TRBJ1-3; unclear D gene. Germline V gene sequence: CDR1 LGHNT, CDR2 FRNRAP. CDR3 size: 16 residues. Trimming shortened V by 2 bases and J by 4 bases, and 15 bases separated the two germline ends. CDR3 sequence reads: CASGLIVTANGNTIYF. For the CDR3, the DNA is TGTGCTAGTGGTTTGATCGTTACAGCAAACGGAAACACCATATATTTT.

The J gene is TRBJ2-7, the V gene TRBV12-3 or TRBV12-4; TRBD2 matches 7 bases. The CDR3 consists of 13 residues. CDR3 sequence reads: CASGSGLAYEQYF. The CDR3 bases are TGTGCTAGTGGTTCCGGACTAGCCTACGAGCAGTACTTC.

The rearrangement uses TRBV7-9 and TRBJ1-2; TRBD1 matches 11 bases. Germline-derived CDR1 and CDR2 are SEHNR and FQNEAQ (reference sequence). CDR3 length: 15 amino acids. Trimming took 5 bases from V and 4 from J; bases not matched to a gene: 6. The CDR3 here is CASSHPGQGGYGYTF. CDR3 DNA sequence: TGTGCCAGCAGCCATCCGGGACAGGGGGGCTATGGCTACACCTTC.

This clonotype was seen ten or more times. The chain joins TRBV11-3 to TRBJ2-2, with D uncertain. CDR1 is SGHNT, CDR2 YENEEA, per germline. The CDR3 runs 13 residues. V was clipped by 1 base and J by 6 bases, with 6 bases between them. As DNA, the CDR3 is TGTGCCAGCAGCTTAGTGCACCCCGGGGAGCTGTTTTTT. This encodes CASSLVHPGELFF.

The chain carries TRBV19 and TRBJ1-1; D might be TRBD1 (5 bases). The CDR3 sequence is 13 residues long. V lost 7 bases, J lost 6 bases, and 15 bases lay in between. Germline V gene data show CDR1 as LNHDA and CDR2 as SQIVND (reference sequence). The CDR3 loop reads CASTHPEQAEAFF. CDR3 bases: TGTGCCAGTACCCATCCGGAACAGGCTGAAGCTTTCTTT.

This clonotype was seen a few times. The chain links TRBV19 to TRBJ1-1; TRBD1 agrees at 10 bases. Germline V gene sequence: CDR1 LNHDA, CDR2 SQIVND (reference sequence). The CDR3 covers 16 residues. V trimming: 6 bases; J trimming: 4 bases; junction bases outside the gene matches: 11. In nucleotides, the CDR3 is TGTGCCAGTAGACCGTCCGGGACAGGGGTACTCACTGAAGCTTTCTTT. Encoded protein: CASRPSGTGVLTEAFF. Filled out from reference TRBV19 and TRBJ1-1, the complete variable domain reads DGGITQSPKYLFRKEGQNVTLSCEQNLNHDAMYWYRQDPGQGLRLIYYSQIVNDFQKGDIAEGYSVSREKKESFPLTVTSAQKNPTAFYLCASRPSGTGVLTEAFFGQGTRLTVV.

The genes are TRBV24-1 and TRBJ2-1; D remains unclear. From germline, CDR1 is KGHDR and CDR2 SFDVKD. CDR3 size: 12 residues. V shed 7 bases and J shed 4 bases, with 7 bases lying between them. CDR3 sequence reads: CATRNSYNEQFF. CDR3 coding DNA: TGTGCCACCAGAAATTCTTACAATGAGCAGTTCTTC.